The 32 T cell receptor beta chains below come from one sample, sequenced in a study of shared clonotypes between healthy human individuals. The naive CD8 population came from CD45RO-negative cells selected for CCR7, without terminally differentiated effector memory CD45RA+ cells. Sequencing was performed with immunoSEQ multiplex PCR; in TCRdb, only in-frame clones are kept and a portion is missing. The top ten clones hold 0.85% to 1.2% of a sample with some 2 million clones, about 95% of them seen once. The specimen sequenced was naive CD8+ T cells sorted from blood. The receptors come from a man younger than 35 in good health.

V usage is TRBV7-2 and J usage is TRBJ1-5; D remains unclear. Trimming took off 1 base at V and 1 base at J, with 8 bases between the two ends. The germline CDR1 and CDR2 sequences are SGHTA and FQGNSA. This CDR3 spans 15 amino acids. As DNA, the CDR3 is TGTGCCAGCAGCTTAGGTGGGTTGAGCAATCAGCCCCAGCATTTT. Its translation is CASSLGGLSNQPQHF.

CDR3 protein: CASSLGPGYNSPLHF. CDR3 DNA: TGTGCCAGCAGCTTAGGCCCAGGGTATAATTCACCCCTCCACTTT. The chain joins TRBV13 to TRBJ1-6; tentative D call: TRBD1 (5 bases). CDR1 and CDR2 from the germline V gene are PRHDT and FYEKMQ (reference sequence). Trimming took 0 bases from V and 4 from J, leaving 7 bases between them. This CDR3 has 15 amino acids.

The chain couples TRBV27 to TRBJ2-1; D may be TRBD2 (7 bases). The germline V gene has CDR1 MNHEY and CDR2 SMNVEV (reference sequence). V was cut by 2 bases and J by 8 bases, with 10 bases left in between. There are 13 residues in the CDR3. The CDR3 reads CASSLRGGYEQFF. The CDR3 nucleotides are TGTGCCAGCAGTTTAAGGGGGGGTTATGAGCAGTTCTTC.

This sequence joins TRBV5-1 and TRBJ2-7; D unclear. CDR1 and CDR2 from the germline V gene are SGHRS and YFSETQ. This CDR3 is 13 amino acids long. The germline V and J ends were trimmed by 0 bases and 6 bases, with 10 bases remaining between them. This CDR3 reads CASSLALGIEQYF. The CDR3 DNA sequence: TGCGCCAGCAGCTTGGCCCTTGGGATCGAGCAGTACTTC.

The V and J genes are TRBV19 and TRBJ2-3; D gene uncertain. This CDR3 comprises 12 residues. Trimming removed 4 bases from V and 6 bases from J, with 8 bases in between. Germline values: CDR1 LNHDA, CDR2 SQIVND (reference sequence). The CDR3, as DNA: TGTGCCAGTAGTACGAGCTCCGATACGCAGTATTTT. It codes for CASSTSSDTQYF.

This clone showed up just once. This rearrangement joins TRBV28 to TRBJ2-2; unclear D gene. CDR3 size: 15 residues. With 6 bases removed from V and 0 bases from J, the gap between germline ends came to 11 bases. Germline V CDR1 and CDR2: MDHEN, SYDVKM. CDR3 loop: CASRPGKANTGELFF. The CDR3 DNA sequence: TGTGCCAGCAGACCGGGCAAGGCGAACACCGGGGAGCTGTTTTTT.

This chain joins TRBV7-9 and TRBJ2-7, with 7 bases identical to TRBD1. Germline CDR1 is SEHNR and CDR2 is FQNEAQ (reference sequence). V shed 5 bases and J 5 bases; nucleotides not matched to a gene: 9. The CDR3 loop spans 14 amino acids. This chain's CDR3 is CASSPRTGVHEQYF. CDR3 in DNA: TGTGCCAGCAGCCCGCGCACAGGGGTCCACGAGCAGTACTTC. Complete variable domain (other parts from reference TRBV7-9 and TRBJ2-7): DTGVSQNPRHKITKRGQNVTFRCDPISEHNRLYWYRQTLGQGPEFLTYFQNEAQLEKSRLLSDRFSAERPKGSFSTLEIQRTEQGDSAMYLCASSPRTGVHEQYFGPGTRLTVT.

J is TRBJ2-3 and V is TRBV6-5; D is undetermined. Trimming took 4 bases from V and 2 from J, leaving 10 bases between them. The length of the CDR3 is 14 residues. CDR1 MNHEY and CDR2 SVGAGI come from the germline V gene. This CDR3 is CASSSGPYTDTQYF. CDR3 coding DNA: TGTGCCAGCAGTTCCGGCCCGTACACAGATACGCAGTATTTT.

The V call is TRBV6-8, the J call TRBJ2-7; D is tentatively TRBD1 or TRBD2 (5 bases each). CDR3 length: 15 amino acids. Trimming took off 6 bases at V and 0 bases at J, with 15 bases between the two ends. Germline V gene lookup returns CDR1 MNHGY and CDR2 SAAAGT. The CDR3 here is CASSPGTRSSYEQYF. The CDR3 nucleotides are TGTGCCAGCAGCCCCGGGACGAGAAGCTCCTACGAGCAGTACTTC.

The chain joins TRBV4-1 to TRBJ2-7; D gene unclear. The germline CDR1 and CDR2 sequences are MGHRA and YSYEKL. V gave up 5 bases and J gave up 2 bases, with 13 bases separating them. This CDR3 spans 14 amino acids. This CDR3 is CASSSPQNPYEQYF. In DNA form, the CDR3 reads TGCGCCAGCAGCTCGCCTCAAAATCCCTACGAGCAGTACTTC.

The V and J genes are TRBV5-6 and TRBJ2-5, with D perhaps TRBD1 (5 bases). The end of the DNA fits TRBJ2-7 better, so the J call may be wrong. Germline V CDR1 and CDR2: SGHDT, YYEEEE. The CDR3 spans 16 residues. CDR3 nucleotides: TGTGCCAGCAGCTTGAGGTCTGGACATGGGATTTACGAGCAGTACTTC. The encoded protein is CASSLRSGHGIYEQYF.

This chain uses TRBV19 with TRBJ2-7; 13 nucleotides match TRBD2. Germline V gene lookup returns CDR1 LNHDA and CDR2 SQIVND (reference sequence). There are 17 residues in the CDR3. The V segment lost 3 bases and the J segment 3 bases; nucleotides outside the gene matches: 8. CDR3 nucleotide sequence: TGTGCCAGTAGTATCGGGACTAGCGGGGCCGTTGGCTACGAGCAGTACTTC. Its translation: CASSIGTSGAVGYEQYF. Supplemented by reference TRBV19 and TRBJ2-7, the full variable domain reads DGGITQSPKYLFRKEGQNVTLSCEQNLNHDAMYWYRQDPGQGLRLIYYSQIVNDFQKGDIAEGYSVSREKKESFPLTVTSAQKNPTAFYLCASSIGTSGAVGYEQYFGPGTRLTVT.

The chain joins TRBV4-2 to TRBJ2-7; no clear D. The CDR3 is 14 amino acids. Per germline, CDR1 LGHNA and CDR2 YNFKEQ. The V end was cut by 0 bases, the J end by 2 bases, with 8 bases between. The CDR3 bases are TGTGCCAGCAGCCAAGAACAGAAGACCTACGAGCAGTACTTC. Its protein product is CASSQEQKTYEQYF.

The chain is built from TRBV4-1 and TRBJ1-2, with 9 nucleotides matching TRBD1. The CDR3 runs to 14 residues. Germline V lookup: CDR1 MGHRA, CDR2 YSYEKL. V gave up 4 bases and J gave up 5 bases; unmatched junction bases: 5. CDR3 region: CASSRRTGDYGYTF. The CDR3 bases are TGCGCCAGCAGCCGACGGACAGGGGATTATGGCTACACCTTC.

The chain has TRBV28 and TRBJ1-1, with D possibly being TRBD1 (5 bases). The CDR3 runs 14 residues. Germline V gene lookup returns CDR1 MDHEN and CDR2 SYDVKM. Trimming took off 4 bases at V and 4 bases at J, with 13 bases between the two ends. The CDR3 nucleotides are TGTGCCAGCAGTTCTGGGACTCAGACCACTGAAGCTTTCTTT. Protein: CASSSGTQTTEAFF.

The chain joins TRBV5-6 to TRBJ2-2, with D tentatively TRBD1 (5 bases). The ends were cut back, 2 bases at V and 6 bases at J, with 11 bases in the middle. The CDR3 has 14 residues. Germline lookup yields CDR1 SGHDT and CDR2 YYEEEE. CDR3 sequence reads: CASSLNFRAGELFF. The CDR3 DNA sequence: TGTGCCAGCAGCTTAAACTTCAGGGCCGGGGAGCTGTTTTTT.

The genes are TRBV4-1 and TRBJ2-4; perhaps TRBD1 as D (5 bases). The germline gives CDR1 MGHRA, CDR2 YSYEKL. The CDR3 runs 14 residues. The ends were cut back, 4 bases at V and 1 base at J, with 8 bases in the middle. CDR3 region: CASSLQGAKNIQYF. As DNA, the CDR3 is TGCGCCAGCAGCCTGCAGGGTGCCAAAAACATTCAGTACTTC.

V usage is TRBV7-2 and J usage is TRBJ2-4; TRBD1 is a possible D gene (7 bases). The germline V and J ends were trimmed by 5 bases and 8 bases, with 16 bases remaining between them. The CDR3 sequence is 14 residues long. Per the germline V gene, CDR1 is SGHTA and CDR2 is FQGNSA. CDR3 amino acids: CASSPTVRGDIQYF. For the CDR3, the DNA is TGTGCCAGCAGCCCTACCGTCAGGGGGGACATTCAGTACTTC.

In its sample, this clone was seen once. This sample also contains other DNA sequences that code for the same CDR3. The chain employs TRBV29-1 and TRBJ2-7; the match to TRBD1 covers 7 bases. The CDR3 is 12 residues long. The germline CDR1 and CDR2 sequences are SQVTM and ANQGSEA. The V gene end was trimmed by 3 bases and the J gene end by 2 bases; junction bases not matched to a gene: 1. CDR3: CSVETGTYEQYF. The CDR3 nucleotides are TGCAGCGTTGAGACAGGGACCTACGAGCAGTACTTC.

The CDR3 protein is CASSVWTGGVQETQYF. The CDR3 bases are TGTGCCAGCAGCGTCTGGACAGGGGGGGTTCAAGAGACCCAGTACTTC. The rearrangement uses TRBV9 and TRBJ2-5; 10 positions agree with TRBD1. The V gene's germline CDR1 is SGDLS and CDR2 YYNGEE. The trim removed 2 bases at V and 2 bases at J, leaving 6 bases unmatched. The CDR3 covers 16 residues.

J is TRBJ2-7 and V is TRBV4-1; 8 bases match TRBD2. J was trimmed by 4 bases and V by 1 base; bases with no gene match: 9. CDR1 and CDR2 (germline): MGHRA, YSYEKL. The CDR3 covers 16 residues. As DNA, the CDR3 is TGCGCCAGCAGCCAAGGATGGACTAGCCTGGCGTACGAGCAGTACTTC. Translated, it gives CASSQGWTSLAYEQYF.

The chain joins TRBV5-6 to TRBJ2-5, with TRBD2 as a possible D gene (5 bases). The germline V and J ends were trimmed by 5 bases and 9 bases, with 17 bases remaining between them. CDR1 and CDR2 from the germline V gene are SGHDT and YYEEEE. The length of the CDR3 is 13 residues. The CDR3 sequence is CASSEGPDVSQYF. The CDR3 DNA follows: TGTGCCAGCAGTGAGGGTCCTGACGTCTCCCAGTACTTC.

DNA for the CDR3: TGTGCCAGCAGCTTAGTTTATAGCACAGATACGCAGTATTTT. Translated: CASSLVYSTDTQYF. This chain links TRBV7-9 with TRBJ2-3; D remains unclear. The CDR3 contains 14 residues. The V gene's germline CDR1 is SEHNR and CDR2 FQNEAQ (reference sequence). Trimming removed 1 base at V and 0 bases at J, with 5 bases between.

The chain employs TRBV15 and TRBJ2-3; no clear D. The germline V gene encodes CDR1 LNHNV and CDR2 YYDKDF (reference sequence). The CDR3 extends over 11 amino acids. Trimming took 4 bases from V and 5 from J, leaving 4 bases between them. The CDR3 DNA sequence: TGTGCCACCAGCAAAGGAGATACGCAGTATTTT. Amino acids: CATSKGDTQYF.

The rearrangement joins TRBV27 to TRBJ2-7; 9 positions match TRBD1. Germline V gene lookup returns CDR1 MNHEY and CDR2 SMNVEV (reference sequence). V lost 0 bases to trimming and J lost 3 bases; unmatched junction nucleotides: 6. This CDR3 has 16 residues. The CDR3 region is CASSLSAGQGIYEQYF. DNA for the CDR3: TGTGCCAGCAGTTTATCGGCTGGACAGGGGATCTACGAGCAGTACTTC.

The gene calls are TRBV5-4 and TRBJ2-1; possibly TRBD2 for D (6 bases). The V gene's germline CDR1 is SGHNT and CDR2 YYREEE (reference sequence). V shed 0 bases and J shed 6 bases, with 16 bases lying between them. The CDR3 covers 16 residues. The DNA of the CDR3 is TGTGCCAGCAGCTTGGAGGGGCGGGAAGATGGCAATGAGCAGTTCTTC. The encoded protein is CASSLEGREDGNEQFF. Variable domain in full (rest from reference TRBV5-4 and TRBJ2-1): ETGVTQSPTHLIKTRGQQVTLRCSSQSGHNTVSWYQQALGQGPQFIFQYYREEENGRGNFPPRFSGLQFPNYSSELNVNALELDDSALYLCASSLEGREDGNEQFFGPGTRLTVL.

V gene TRBV12-5 combines with J gene TRBJ1-5; D is uncertain. Trimming took 0 bases from V and 5 from J, leaving 8 bases between them. This CDR3 contains 14 residues. Germline V gene data show CDR1 as LGHNT and CDR2 as FRNRAP. In DNA form, the CDR3 reads TGTGCTAGTGGTTTGGTCCCGGAGGATCAGCCCCAGCATTTT. It specifies CASGLVPEDQPQHF.

As to this clone: The same CDR3 also results from other DNA sequences found in this sample. V usage is TRBV5-1 and J usage is TRBJ2-7; D remains ambiguous. There are 13 residues in the CDR3. V was cut by 0 bases and J by 3 bases, with 7 bases left in between. CDR1 and CDR2 (germline): SGHRS, YFSETQ. The CDR3 DNA is TGCGCCAGCAGCTTGGGGCAGAACTACGAGCAGTACTTC. Translating gives CASSLGQNYEQYF.

Comment on this clone: The sample holds other DNA sequences that translate to the same CDR3. The CDR3, as DNA: TGTGCCAGCAGCTTGTACAGCAGCACAGATACGCAGTATTTT. Its translation is CASSLYSSTDTQYF. The chain carries TRBV5-8 and TRBJ2-3; D is unclear. CDR3 size: 14 residues. CDR1 is SGHTS, CDR2 YDEGEE, per germline. The V end lost 1 base, the J end lost 0 bases, and 6 bases lay between the germline ends.

The chain recombines TRBV4-2 with TRBJ2-3; 9 bases agree with TRBD2. Germline assignment: CDR1 LGHNA and CDR2 YNFKEQ. The CDR3 extends over 17 amino acids. The junction had 9 bases not matched to a gene; V was cut back by 0 bases and J by 5 bases. CDR3 protein: CASSQDNAGGPEDTQYF. CDR3 bases: TGTGCCAGCAGCCAAGATAACGCGGGGGGGCCGGAAGATACGCAGTATTTT.

Worth noting for this clone: The sample carries other DNA sequences with the same CDR3. The rearrangement uses TRBV9 and TRBJ2-7; 8 bases fit TRBD2. The length of the CDR3 is 14 residues. Germline values: CDR1 SGDLS, CDR2 YYNGEE. The V and J ends lost 4 bases and 1 base, in that order; junction bases with no gene match: 4. CDR3: CASSPSGSSYEQYF. The CDR3 nucleotides read TGTGCCAGCAGCCCCAGCGGGAGTTCCTACGAGCAGTACTTC.

The V and J genes are TRBV27 and TRBJ2-6; 8 positions agree with TRBD1. The germline V gene encodes CDR1 MNHEY and CDR2 SMNVEV (reference sequence). The J segment lost 4 bases and the V segment lost 4 bases, leaving 6 bases of the junction unmatched. This CDR3 is 16 amino acids long. The CDR3 DNA is TGTGCCAGCAGTTCGACAGGGGTGCGAGGGGCCAACGTCCTGACTTTC. This gives the protein CASSSTGVRGANVLTF. Full variable domain (outside the CDR3, taken from reference TRBV27 and TRBJ2-6): EAQVTQNPRYLITVTGKKLTVTCSQNMNHEYMSWYRQDPGLGLRQIYYSMNVEVTDKGDVPEGYKVSRKEKRNFPLILESPSPNQTSLYFCASSSTGVRGANVLTFGAGSRLTVL.